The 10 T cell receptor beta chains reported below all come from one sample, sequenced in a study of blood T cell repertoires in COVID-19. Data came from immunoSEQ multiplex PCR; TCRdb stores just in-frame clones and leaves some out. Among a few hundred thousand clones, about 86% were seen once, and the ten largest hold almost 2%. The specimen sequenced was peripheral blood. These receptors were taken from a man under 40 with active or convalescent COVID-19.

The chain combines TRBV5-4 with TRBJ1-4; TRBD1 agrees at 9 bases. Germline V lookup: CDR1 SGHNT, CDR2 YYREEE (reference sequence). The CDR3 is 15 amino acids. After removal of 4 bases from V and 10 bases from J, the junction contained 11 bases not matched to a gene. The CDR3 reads CASSPGTGPFRKLFF. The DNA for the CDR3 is TGTGCCAGCAGCCCCGGGACAGGGCCTTTTAGAAAACTGTTTTTT.

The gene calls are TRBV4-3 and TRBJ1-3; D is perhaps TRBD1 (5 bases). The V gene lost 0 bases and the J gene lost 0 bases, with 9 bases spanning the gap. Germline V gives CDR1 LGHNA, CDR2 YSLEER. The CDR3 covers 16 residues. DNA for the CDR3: TGCGCCAGCAGCCAAGATTTCAGGGTCTCTGGAAACACCATATATTTT. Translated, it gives CASSQDFRVSGNTIYF.

In nucleotides, the CDR3 is TGCGCCAGCAGGGTAGAAAACTATGGCTACACCTTC. It translates to CASRVENYGYTF. The rearrangement links TRBV5-1 to TRBJ1-2; D remains ambiguous. The germline gives CDR1 SGHRS, CDR2 YFSETQ. Trimming took 5 bases from V and 2 from J, leaving 7 bases between them. The CDR3 has 12 amino acids.

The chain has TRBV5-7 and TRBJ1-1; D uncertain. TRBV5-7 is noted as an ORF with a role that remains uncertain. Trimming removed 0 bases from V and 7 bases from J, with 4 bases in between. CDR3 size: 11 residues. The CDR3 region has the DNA TGTGCCAGCAGCTTGGGGCTTGAAGCTTTCTTT. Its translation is CASSLGLEAFF.

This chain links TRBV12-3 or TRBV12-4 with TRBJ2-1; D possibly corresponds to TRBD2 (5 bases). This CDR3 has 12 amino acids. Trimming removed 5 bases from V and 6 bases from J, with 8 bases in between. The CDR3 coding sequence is TGTGCCAGCAGTCCAACTAGCAATGAGCAGTTCTTC. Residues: CASSPTSNEQFF.

For the CDR3, the DNA is TGCGCCAGCAGCCCCGGGACAGGGGTTTACAATGAGCAGTTCTTC. This translates into CASSPGTGVYNEQFF. This rearrangement joins TRBV5-1 to TRBJ2-1; TRBD1 agrees at 10 bases. The CDR3 has 15 residues. Germline V gene lookup returns CDR1 SGHRS and CDR2 YFSETQ. Trimming cost V 4 bases and J 4 bases; bases outside gene matches: 5.

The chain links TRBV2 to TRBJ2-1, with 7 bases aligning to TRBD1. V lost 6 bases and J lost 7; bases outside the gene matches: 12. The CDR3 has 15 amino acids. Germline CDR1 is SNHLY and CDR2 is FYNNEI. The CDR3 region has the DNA TGTGCCAGCAGAGTAGGGACAGCCAGGGGAAATGAGCAGTTCTTC. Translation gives CASRVGTARGNEQFF.

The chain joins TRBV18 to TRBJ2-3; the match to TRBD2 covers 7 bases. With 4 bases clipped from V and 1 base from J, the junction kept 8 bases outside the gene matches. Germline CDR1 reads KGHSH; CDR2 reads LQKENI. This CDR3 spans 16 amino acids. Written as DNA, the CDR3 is TGTGCCAGCTCACTCTCAGGGAGGGTGGGCACAGATACGCAGTATTTT. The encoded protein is CASSLSGRVGTDTQYF.

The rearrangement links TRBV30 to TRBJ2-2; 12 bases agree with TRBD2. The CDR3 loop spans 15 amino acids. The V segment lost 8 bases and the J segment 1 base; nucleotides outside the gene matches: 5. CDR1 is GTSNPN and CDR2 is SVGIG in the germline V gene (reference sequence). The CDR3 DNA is TGTGCCAAGACTAGCGGGGGCCTGAACACCGGGGAGCTGTTTTTT. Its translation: CAKTSGGLNTGELFF.

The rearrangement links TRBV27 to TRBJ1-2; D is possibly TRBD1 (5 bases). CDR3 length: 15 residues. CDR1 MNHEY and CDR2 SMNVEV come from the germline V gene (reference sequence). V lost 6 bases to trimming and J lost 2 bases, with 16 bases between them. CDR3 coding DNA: TGTGCCAGCAGCAATCAGCGGGGGGACAACTATGGCTACACCTTC. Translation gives CASSNQRGDNYGYTF.